This TCR beta chain was identified in a study of blood T cell repertoires in COVID-19. Trimming at V came to 10 bases and at J to 3 bases, leaving 3 bases not matched to a gene. This CDR3 is built from 11 residues. Assay: immunoSEQ multiplex PCR; the TCRdb copy retains only in-frame clones and omits some. The table lists approximately 300,000 clones, roughly 85% of them singletons. Cohort allocation depended upon clinical history that participants reported. The TCR was taken from a woman aged 30 to 39 who had been exposed to COVID-19. This rearrangement joins TRBV6-7 to TRBJ2-7; 7 bases are shared with TRBD1. TRBV6-7 is assigned to the ORF class and has an uncertain function. Material: PBMCs or T cells enriched from blood (not recorded which). This CDR3 reads CATWDSYEQYF. CDR3 nucleotide sequence: TGTGCCACTTGGGACAGCTACGAGCAGTACTTC.